Below are 29 T cell receptor beta chains sequenced from a single sample in a study of T-cell reconstitution after alpha-beta-depleted transplantation in children. It was with unique molecular identifiers that the TCRbeta library was prepared. MiXCR was run by TCRdb on the PCR reads, yielding one entry per CDR3 protein. The sample includes about 440,000 distinct CDR3 sequences, approximately 41% seen only once; the top ten take roughly a quarter. The source material was PBMCs, sampled before TCRalphabeta/CD19-depleted stem cell transplant. The receptors shown here come from a girl aged 2-10 years with aplastic anemia, due to receive a stem cell transplant.

This clonotype has a handful of counts. The V gene is TRBV5-6, the J gene TRBJ1-6, with a tentative D call TRBD1 (6 bases). Germline V gene lookup returns CDR1 SGHDT and CDR2 YYEEEE. This CDR3 contains 15 residues. Trimming pared 1 base from V and 9 bases from J, leaving 14 bases between. In DNA, the CDR3 is TGTGCCAGCAGCTTGTCCGGCAGGGGTGGTTCACCCCTCCACTTT. As protein: CASSLSGRGGSPLHF.

This sequence joins TRBV29-1 and TRBJ2-2; TRBD2 aligns across 9 bases. Trimming at V came to 3 bases and at J to 4 bases, leaving 15 bases not matched to a gene. The germline V gene has CDR1 SQVTM and CDR2 ANQGSEA. This CDR3 region has 18 residues. The CDR3 sequence is CSVESTGSERGATGELFF. The CDR3 region has the DNA TGCAGCGTTGAGTCGACAGGGTCGGAGCGGGGGGCCACCGGGGAGCTGTTTTTT.

The chain joins TRBV20-1 to TRBJ2-4; either TRBD1 or TRBD2 may fit D (6 bases each). The germline V gene has CDR1 DFQATT and CDR2 SNEGSKA (reference sequence). V lost 5 bases, J lost 0 bases, and 23 bases lay in between. The CDR3 spans 18 residues. The CDR3 sequence is CSAAADSGGILAKNIQYF. The CDR3 coding sequence is TGCAGTGCTGCTGCGGACAGCGGAGGGATCTTAGCCAAAAACATTCAGTACTTC.

This chain links TRBV28 with TRBJ2-7; TRBD2 matches 10 bases. From germline, CDR1 is MDHEN and CDR2 SYDVKM. Trimming removed 6 bases from V and 2 bases from J; junction bases left unmatched: 4. The CDR3 length is 14 residues. The CDR3 DNA follows: TGTGCCAGCAGAACTAGCGGGACTACCTACGAGCAGTACTTC. Its protein product is CASRTSGTTYEQYF.

Of note for this clonotype: An end of the junction differs from the germline gene, which may be a read error. The V gene is TRBV11-2, the J gene TRBJ2-2, with D perhaps assigned TRBD1 or TRBD2 (7 bases each). The germline CDR1 and CDR2 sequences are SGHAT and FQNNGV. The CDR3 is 16 residues long. In DNA form, the CDR3 reads TGTGCCAGCAACGGGCGGGGGAGGGGGCTCACCGGGGAGCTGCTTTTT. It codes for CASNGRGRGLTGELLF.

The genes are TRBV7-8 and TRBJ2-7; unclear D gene. Trimming removed 1 base at V and 3 bases at J, with 13 bases between. This CDR3 has 15 residues. The germline V gene has CDR1 SGHVS and CDR2 FQNEAQ. This CDR3 reads CASSLGPSVGYEQYF. The CDR3 coding sequence is TGTGCCAGCAGCTTAGGCCCTTCCGTCGGCTACGAGCAGTACTTC.

This chain links TRBV19 with TRBJ1-1; perhaps TRBD1 as D (5 bases). Germline CDR1 and CDR2: LNHDA and SQIVND (reference sequence). The CDR3 loop spans 15 amino acids. The V end lost 7 bases, the J end lost 4 bases, and 19 bases lay between the germline ends. The CDR3 loop reads CASTSGPGGTTEAFF. The CDR3 bases are TGTGCCAGTACCTCGGGGCCCGGGGGTACCACTGAAGCTTTCTTT.

V is TRBV6-1 and J is TRBJ1-2, with 9 bases identical to TRBD1. This CDR3 contains 15 residues. Per the germline V gene, CDR1 is MNHNS and CDR2 is SASEGT. J gave up 6 bases and V 7 bases, and 12 bases lay outside the gene matches. CDR3 protein: CASNGQGNRGDGYTF. The CDR3 DNA is TGTGCCAGCAACGGACAGGGGAATCGTGGGGATGGCTACACCTTC.

The sample holds many counts of this clonotype. The chain couples TRBV6-5 to TRBJ1-4; perhaps TRBD1 as D (6 bases). V shed 2 bases and J shed 0 bases, with 13 bases lying between them. Germline CDR1 reads MNHEY; CDR2 reads SVGAGI. The CDR3 covers 17 residues. The CDR3 loop is CASSYRQGPSTNEKLFF. The CDR3 DNA is TGTGCCAGCAGTTACCGCCAGGGGCCATCAACTAATGAAAAACTGTTTTTT.

This sequence joins TRBV4-2 and TRBJ2-2, with D perhaps matching TRBD2 (5 bases). Germline values: CDR1 LGHNA, CDR2 YNFKEQ. With 6 bases removed from V and 1 base from J, the gap between germline ends came to 9 bases. This CDR3 has 14 residues. DNA for the CDR3: TGTGCCAGCAGGGAGGCTAGGAACACCGGGGAGCTGTTTTTT. Encoded protein: CASREARNTGELFF.

This clonotype appeared many times. V gene TRBV7-8 combines with J gene TRBJ2-3; no firm D call. CDR1 is SGHVS and CDR2 is FQNEAQ in the germline V gene. This CDR3 region has 16 residues. Between the trimmed V and J ends, which lost 2 bases and 4 bases, there was a span of 16 bases. CDR3 region: CASSLFGPQRADTQYF. CDR3 in DNA: TGTGCCAGCAGCTTATTTGGCCCACAACGGGCAGATACGCAGTATTTT.

The V gene is TRBV9, the J gene TRBJ2-5, with D maybe TRBD2 (5 bases). Germline V lookup: CDR1 SGDLS, CDR2 YYNGEE. This CDR3 spans 15 amino acids. V lost 0 bases, J lost 2 bases, and 11 bases lay in between. CDR3 nucleotides: TGTGCCAGCAGCGTAGGGCCCGAGCGGCAAGAGACCCAGTACTTC. Its protein product is CASSVGPERQETQYF.

This clonotype was found many times. Here the CDR3 reads CASSLSTDTQYF. CDR3 coding DNA: TGCGCCAGCAGCCTAAGCACAGATACGCAGTATTTT. This chain links TRBV5-1 with TRBJ2-3, with D unresolved. Trimming left V 4 bases short and J 0 bases short, with 3 bases between. The CDR3 is 12 residues long. Germline CDR1 SGHRS, CDR2 YFSETQ.

This clonotype has only a few counts. The J gene is TRBJ2-1, the V gene TRBV24-1; D gene unclear. V was trimmed by 5 bases and J by 3 bases, leaving 16 bases between them. CDR3 length: 16 amino acids. Germline CDR1 KGHDR, CDR2 SFDVKD. This chain's CDR3 is CATSGGGPFLYNEQFF. For the CDR3, the DNA is TGTGCCACCAGTGGCGGCGGCCCTTTTCTCTACAATGAGCAGTTCTTC.

The chain carries TRBV6-1 and TRBJ2-3, with D perhaps TRBD2 (5 bases). Germline V gives CDR1 MNHNS, CDR2 SASEGT. Trimming took off 7 bases at V and 4 bases at J, with 21 bases between the two ends. This CDR3 spans 16 amino acids. CDR3 amino acids: CASTRRGELGADTQYF. As DNA, the CDR3 is TGTGCCAGCACACGGCGTGGAGAACTAGGAGCAGATACGCAGTATTTT.

This clonotype was detected ten times or more. This rearrangement joins TRBV7-6 to TRBJ2-2; D may be TRBD2 (5 bases). V was shortened by 6 bases and J by 9 bases, with 14 bases between the two germline ends. The CDR3 loop spans 13 amino acids. Germline lookup yields CDR1 SGHVS and CDR2 FNYEAQ. As DNA, the CDR3 is TGTGCCAGCAGTATTAGGGAGAACCGGGAGCTGTTTTTT. It encodes CASSIRENRELFF.

This clonotype was observed at least ten times. The chain has TRBV12-3 or TRBV12-4 and TRBJ1-3; tentatively, D is TRBD1 (5 bases). This CDR3 has 13 residues. Trimming took 3 bases from V and 8 from J, leaving 11 bases between them. DNA for the CDR3: TGTGCCAGCAGTTTCTATTCGGGGGACACCATATATTTT. Protein: CASSFYSGDTIYF.

This clonotype was recorded once. The V and J genes are TRBV6-1 and TRBJ1-6, with 7 positions matching TRBD1. The CDR3 totals 16 residues. The ends lost 4 bases at V and 0 bases at J; junction bases unmatched: 3. Germline CDR1 MNHNS, CDR2 SASEGT. CDR3 region: CASSAGQSSYNSPLHF. The CDR3 nucleotides read TGTGCCAGCAGTGCGGGACAGAGCTCCTATAATTCACCCCTCCACTTT.

V gene TRBV27 combines with J gene TRBJ1-1; maybe TRBD1 (5 bases). Trimming stripped 6 bases from V and 4 bases from J, with 12 bases between. Germline V gene sequence: CDR1 MNHEY, CDR2 SMNVEV (reference sequence). This CDR3 spans 13 amino acids. The CDR3 coding sequence is TGTGCCAGCAGGACCAGGGCTAGCACTGAAGCTTTCTTT. This sequence encodes CASRTRASTEAFF.

V and J are TRBV5-1 and TRBJ2-7, with D possibly TRBD1 on 5 matching bases. The V end was cut by 5 bases, the J end by 0 bases, with 12 bases between. Germline CDR1 reads SGHRS; CDR2 reads YFSETQ. The CDR3 totals 14 residues. CDR3 in amino acids: CASSWTQRSYEQYF. The DNA for the CDR3 is TGCGCCAGCAGTTGGACACAACGCTCCTACGAGCAGTACTTC.

J is TRBJ1-1 and V is TRBV6-2 or TRBV6-3; D gene ambiguous. CDR3 length equals 15 residues. Trimming pared 0 bases from V and 1 base from J, leaving 9 bases between. Germline lookup yields CDR1 MNHEY and CDR2 SVGEGT. DNA of the CDR3: TGTGCCAGCAGTTACTCAGGGAGAGGGAACACTGAAGCTTTCTTT. Translated: CASSYSGRGNTEAFF.

This clonotype was picked up many times. The gene calls are TRBV4-3 and TRBJ1-3; D gene unclear. The CDR3 sequence is 16 residues long. Trimming took 3 bases from V and 7 from J, leaving 19 bases between them. Germline V gene lookup returns CDR1 LGHNA and CDR2 YSLEER. CDR3 in amino acids: CASSHRDRFKSNTIYF. The CDR3 region has the DNA TGCGCCAGCAGCCATCGTGACCGGTTCAAGTCGAACACCATATATTTT.

The CDR3 DNA follows: TGCAGTGCCACTCGTGGGGGGCCCTACAATGAGCAGTTCTTC. This gives the protein CSATRGGPYNEQFF. The chain is built from TRBV20-1 and TRBJ2-1; TRBD1 or TRBD2 may be the D gene (6 bases each). V shed 6 bases and J shed 2 bases, with 14 bases lying between them. From germline, CDR1 is DFQATT and CDR2 SNEGSKA (reference sequence). CDR3 length equals 14 residues.

The chain couples TRBV5-6 to TRBJ2-3; the D gene is possibly TRBD2 (6 bases). The length of the CDR3 is 13 residues. CDR1 is SGHDT, CDR2 YYEEEE, per germline. Trimming took 5 bases from V and 4 from J, leaving 11 bases between them. In DNA form, the CDR3 reads TGTGCCAGCAGTCACCGCGGGGCAGATACGCAGTATTTT. The encoded protein is CASSHRGADTQYF.

This clonotype was found once. The chain carries TRBV12-3 or TRBV12-4 and TRBJ1-1; D is unresolved. The CDR3 sequence is 14 residues long. Trimming stripped 7 bases from V and 4 bases from J, with 16 bases between. Here the CDR3 reads CASTQEIWGTEAFF. The CDR3, as DNA: TGTGCCAGCACCCAGGAAATTTGGGGCACTGAAGCTTTCTTT.

This chain connects TRBV10-2 to TRBJ2-7; TRBD1 aligns across 7 bases. Germline V gives CDR1 WSHSY, CDR2 SAAADI. The CDR3 spans 14 residues. Trimming cost V 5 bases and J 6 bases; bases outside gene matches: 10. For the CDR3, the DNA is TGCGCCAGCAGTCACTCGACAGGGATGGGCGAGCAGTACTTC. This sequence encodes CASSHSTGMGEQYF.

The rearrangement links TRBV11-3 to TRBJ2-7; 7 bases line up with TRBD2. Germline V gene sequence: CDR1 SGHNT, CDR2 YENEEA. The V and J ends lost 5 bases and 2 bases, in that order; junction bases with no gene match: 6. The CDR3 has 14 amino acids. In nucleotides, the CDR3 is TGTGCCAGCAGCCATGGGGGGGACGCCTACGAGCAGTACTTC. Its translation is CASSHGGDAYEQYF.

The chain is built from TRBV20-1 and TRBJ1-5, with D maybe TRBD1 (6 bases). Trimming cost V 1 base and J 3 bases, with 19 bases left between them. Looked up from germline, CDR1 is DFQATT and CDR2 is SNEGSKA (reference sequence). The CDR3 covers 17 residues. CDR3 coding DNA: TGCAGTGCTAGAGCCGTCCCCTACGCAGGGGCCAATCAGCCCCAGCATTTT. It codes for CSARAVPYAGANQPQHF.

The rearrangement links TRBV10-3 to TRBJ2-3; either TRBD1 or TRBD2 may supply D (5 bases each). CDR1 and CDR2 from the germline V gene are ENHRY and SYGVKD. This CDR3 has 14 amino acids. The V end lost 0 bases, the J end lost 8 bases, and 12 bases lay between the germline ends. Here the CDR3 reads CAISESPGPGTQYF. The CDR3 coding sequence is TGTGCCATCAGTGAGTCGCCGGGGCCGGGTACGCAGTATTTT.